This T cell receptor beta chain was sequenced in a study of vaccination and CD4 T cells after COVID-19. Study in general: Two doses of either BNT162b2 or mRNA-1273 vaccine were given to participants.

Regarding the study as a whole: Relatively few convalescent patients were studied, without early post-infection timepoints. Spike mono-reactivity applied to 304 of 307 vaccine-specific clones detected in convalescent patients. Convalescent patients had a median roughly 86% of reactive clones appearing only post-vaccination.

The table lists this clonotype with a few counts. Its specificity is not known. Described treatment: 10-day PBMC culture with coronavirus spike peptide pools or control peptides (ViraFEST assay). Oncomine TCR Beta short-read sequencing was applied to DNA from cultured CD4+ T cells. TCRdb reanalysed the PCR reads using MiXCR and keeps one entry per CDR3 protein. The sample carries just under 20,000 distinct CDR3 sequences, 26% recorded once. Deletions cut 1 base from V and 6 bases from J, with 7 bases between. This CDR3 has 13 amino acids. CDR1 and CDR2 from the germline V gene are SEHNR and FQNEAQ (reference sequence).

The chain is built from TRBV7-9 and TRBJ2-1; D remains ambiguous. The TCR comes from a human donor with COVID-19. Sequences were obtained from cultured CD4+ T cells from blood. The CDR3 is CASSLGGTNEQFF. CDR3 nucleotides: TGTGCCAGCAGCTTAGGAGGAACCAATGAGCAGTTCTTC.